The present entry profiles one T cell receptor (beta chain) with its context. Sequenced by immunoSEQ multiplex PCR; TCRdb stores in-frame clones only, minus some. The sample carries tens of thousands of clones, 88% recorded once. The sample comes from a study of blood T cell repertoires in COVID-19. With 6 bases removed from V and 9 bases from J, the gap between germline ends came to 15 bases. This CDR3 is 14 amino acids long. Germline V gives CDR1 MDHEN, CDR2 SYDVKM. The specimen was peripheral blood. This chain links TRBV28 with TRBJ1-6; tentatively, D is TRBD1 (5 bases). This TCR derives from a human donor in a cohort sampled during active COVID-19. In DNA, the CDR3 is TGTGCCAGCAGCACCGGGGGGGGGAGTTCACCCCTCCACTTT. The encoded protein is CASSTGGGSSPLHF.